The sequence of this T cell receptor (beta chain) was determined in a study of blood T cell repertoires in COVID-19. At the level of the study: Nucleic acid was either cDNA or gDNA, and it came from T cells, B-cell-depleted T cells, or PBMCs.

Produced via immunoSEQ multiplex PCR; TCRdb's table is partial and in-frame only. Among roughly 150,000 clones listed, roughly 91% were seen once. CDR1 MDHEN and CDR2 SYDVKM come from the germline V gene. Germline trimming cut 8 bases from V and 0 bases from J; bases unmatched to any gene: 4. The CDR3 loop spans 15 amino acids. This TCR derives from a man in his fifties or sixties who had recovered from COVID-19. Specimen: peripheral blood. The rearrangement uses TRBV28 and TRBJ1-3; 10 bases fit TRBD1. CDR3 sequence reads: CASGTGDLSGNTIYF. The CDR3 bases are TGTGCCAGCGGGACAGGGGATCTCTCTGGAAACACCATATATTTT.